Following are 14 T cell receptor beta chains from one sample sequenced in a study of blood T cell repertoires in COVID-19. TCRdb's copy holds only in-frame clones and misses some; the assay was immunoSEQ multiplex PCR. In the table there are around 270,000 clones, around four fifths of which are singletons. Material for sequencing was peripheral blood. The origin of the receptors is a man in his 60s with acute or convalescent COVID-19.

J is TRBJ2-1 and V is TRBV7-6, with TRBD2 matching over 12 bases. CDR3 size: 16 residues. Germline-derived CDR1 and CDR2 are SGHVS and FNYEAQ. The J segment lost 7 bases and the V segment lost 0 bases, leaving 4 bases of the junction unmatched. The CDR3 reads CASSLARLAGGNEQFF. For the CDR3, the DNA is TGTGCCAGCAGCTTAGCCCGGCTAGCGGGGGGGAATGAGCAGTTCTTC.

This clone was observed a handful of times. The chain joins TRBV5-1 to TRBJ2-5; D unresolved. Trimming took 6 bases from V and 0 from J, leaving 6 bases between them. Germline V gene data show CDR1 as SGHRS and CDR2 as YFSETQ. The CDR3 runs 12 residues. For the CDR3, the DNA is TGCGCCAGCACCGCGTACCAAGAGACCCAGTACTTC. It codes for CASTAYQETQYF.

This chain links TRBV9 with TRBJ2-7; D is perhaps TRBD2 (6 bases). Between the trimmed V and J ends, which lost 4 bases and 5 bases, there was a span of 16 bases. This CDR3 spans 14 amino acids. Germline V lookup: CDR1 SGDLS, CDR2 YYNGEE. CDR3: CASSFQGLAHEQYF. The CDR3 DNA is TGTGCCAGCAGCTTCCAGGGTCTAGCGCACGAGCAGTACTTC.

V is TRBV27 and J is TRBJ2-1, with D possibly TRBD2 on 6 matching bases. Trimming stripped 5 bases from V and 5 bases from J, with 10 bases between. The CDR3 contains 13 residues. Germline values: CDR1 MNHEY, CDR2 SMNVEV (reference sequence). Here the CDR3 reads CASSLGSDNEQFF. CDR3 nucleotides: TGTGCCAGCAGTCTCGGGAGCGACAATGAGCAGTTCTTC.

The chain recombines TRBV27 with TRBJ2-1; 8 bases agree with TRBD1. Germline V gene data show CDR1 as MNHEY and CDR2 as SMNVEV (reference sequence). The CDR3 is 20 residues long. V lost 0 bases and J lost 2; bases outside the gene matches: 15. CDR3 protein: CASSLSYYRYGDRTYNEQFF. CDR3 DNA: TGTGCCAGCAGTTTATCATATTATCGGTACGGGGACAGGACCTACAATGAGCAGTTCTTC.

This clone was found a few times. The chain uses TRBV10-3 and TRBJ1-2, with TRBD1 matching over 8 bases. This CDR3 contains 14 residues. V was pared by 6 bases and J by 3 bases, with 6 bases of the junction left unmatched. In germline, CDR1 is ENHRY, CDR2 SYGVKD. The CDR3 reads CAIRPEGQDYGYTF. The CDR3 nucleotides read TGTGCCATCAGGCCGGAGGGACAGGACTATGGCTACACCTTC.

This clone came up a few times. This sequence joins TRBV9 and TRBJ2-2; 9 bases agree with TRBD1. CDR1 and CDR2 from the germline V gene are SGDLS and YYNGEE. V lost 3 bases to trimming and J lost 4 bases; unmatched junction nucleotides: 13. The CDR3 has 18 residues. The CDR3 loop is CASSAGPGQGFSTGELFF. CDR3 coding DNA: TGTGCCAGCAGCGCGGGACCGGGACAGGGTTTCAGCACCGGGGAGCTGTTTTTT.

CDR3 sequence: CASRSDRRGIEAFF. CDR3 coding DNA: TGTGCCAGCAGGTCGGACAGGAGGGGGATTGAAGCTTTCTTT. This chain uses TRBV27 with TRBJ1-1; 7 bases match TRBD1. Germline CDR1 and CDR2: MNHEY and SMNVEV (reference sequence). With 6 bases clipped from V and 7 bases from J, the junction kept 11 bases outside the gene matches. There are 14 residues in the CDR3.

The rearrangement uses TRBV4-1 and TRBJ2-5; D is perhaps TRBD2 (6 bases). V was shortened by 0 bases and J by 7 bases, with 12 bases between the two germline ends. This CDR3 region has 14 residues. Germline-derived CDR1 and CDR2 are MGHRA and YSYEKL. CDR3 nucleotides: TGCGCCAGCAGCCAAGAGGAGGGAATGGGGACCCAGTACTTC. Translating it yields CASSQEEGMGTQYF.

J is TRBJ1-1 and V is TRBV19; TRBD1 is a possible D gene (6 bases). The CDR3 is made up of 13 amino acids. Trimming took off 5 bases at V and 11 bases at J, with 18 bases between the two ends. Germline CDR1 is LNHDA and CDR2 is SQIVND (reference sequence). CDR3 amino acids: CASSPRQALGAFF. CDR3 bases: TGTGCCAGTAGTCCCCGACAGGCCCTGGGGGCTTTCTTT.

This clone was found once. The V gene is TRBV6-5, the J gene TRBJ2-2; weak D call: TRBD1 (5 bases). Germline V CDR1 and CDR2: MNHEY, SVGAGI. V dropped 9 bases and J dropped 6 bases, with 14 bases sitting between them. CDR3 length: 13 amino acids. This CDR3 is CARPLQGPGELFF. The CDR3 nucleotides are TGTGCCAGACCCCTCCAGGGTCCCGGGGAGCTGTTTTTT.

V usage is TRBV5-6 and J usage is TRBJ1-1; D gene uncertain. V lost 5 bases and J 7 bases, leaving 18 bases between the germline ends. CDR1 and CDR2 from the germline V gene are SGHDT and YYEEEE. The CDR3 contains 14 residues. The CDR3 DNA follows: TGTGCCAGCAGTTTGCCCCAGGATTGGAATGAAGCTTTCTTT. Translated, it gives CASSLPQDWNEAFF. The variable domain in full, with the rest retrieved from reference TRBV5-6 and TRBJ1-1, is DAGVTQSPTHLIKTRGQQVTLRCSPKSGHDTVSWYQQALGQGPQFIFQYYEEEERQRGNFPDRFSGHQFPNYSSELNVNALLLGDSALYLCASSLPQDWNEAFFGQGTRLTVV.

The rearrangement uses TRBV18 and TRBJ1-5; 7 bases agree with TRBD1. The CDR3 sequence is 17 residues long. Germline CDR1 reads KGHSH; CDR2 reads LQKENI. J lost 6 bases, V lost 0 bases, and 11 bases had no gene match. CDR3 loop: CASSPPGPRGSGQPQHF. In nucleotides, the CDR3 is TGTGCCAGCTCACCACCCGGCCCCAGGGGGTCGGGTCAGCCCCAGCATTTT.

The rearrangement links TRBV7-9 to TRBJ2-5; possible D gene TRBD2, 6 bases. The germline gives CDR1 SEHNR, CDR2 FQNEAQ (reference sequence). V lost 5 bases to trimming and J lost 4 bases, with 8 bases between them. This CDR3 is 12 amino acids long. CDR3 DNA sequence: TGTGCCAGCAGCCAACTAGCAGAGACCCAGTACTTC. Translated, it gives CASSQLAETQYF. Together with reference TRBV7-9 and TRBJ2-5, the CDR3 gives the full variable domain: DTGVSQNPRHKITKRGQNVTFRCDPISEHNRLYWYRQTLGQGPEFLTYFQNEAQLEKSRLLSDRFSAERPKGSFSTLEIQRTEQGDSAMYLCASSQLAETQYFGPGTRLLVL.